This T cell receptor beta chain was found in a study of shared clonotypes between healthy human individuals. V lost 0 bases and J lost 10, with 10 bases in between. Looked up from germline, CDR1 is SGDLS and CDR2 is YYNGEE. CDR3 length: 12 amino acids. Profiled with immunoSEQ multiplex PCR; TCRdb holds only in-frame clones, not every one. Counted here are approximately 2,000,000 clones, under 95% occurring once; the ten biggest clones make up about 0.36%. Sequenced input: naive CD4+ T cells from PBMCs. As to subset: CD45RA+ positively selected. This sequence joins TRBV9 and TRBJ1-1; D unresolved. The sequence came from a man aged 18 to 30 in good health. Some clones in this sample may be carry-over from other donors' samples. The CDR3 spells CASSVAGRRAFF. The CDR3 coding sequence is TGTGCCAGCAGCGTAGCTGGCAGGAGAGCTTTCTTT. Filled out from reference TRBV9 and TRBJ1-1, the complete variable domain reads DSGVTQTPKHLITATGQRVTLRCSPRSGDLSVYWYQQSLDQGLQFLIQYYNGEERAKGNILERFSAQQFPDLHSELNLSSLELGDSALYFCASSVAGRRAFFGQGTRLTVV.